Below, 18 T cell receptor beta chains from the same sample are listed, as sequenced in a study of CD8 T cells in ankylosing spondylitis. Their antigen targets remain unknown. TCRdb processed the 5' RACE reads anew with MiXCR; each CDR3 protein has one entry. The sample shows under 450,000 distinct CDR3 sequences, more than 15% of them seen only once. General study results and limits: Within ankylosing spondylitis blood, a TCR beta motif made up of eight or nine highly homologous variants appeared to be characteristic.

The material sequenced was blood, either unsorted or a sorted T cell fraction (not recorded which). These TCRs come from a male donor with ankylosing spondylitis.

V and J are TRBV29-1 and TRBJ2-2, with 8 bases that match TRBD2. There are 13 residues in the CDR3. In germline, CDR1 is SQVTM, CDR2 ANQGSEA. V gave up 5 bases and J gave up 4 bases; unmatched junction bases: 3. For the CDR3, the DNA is TGCAGCGTTCGTGCGGGGGGCACCGGGGAGCTGTTTTTT. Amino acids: CSVRAGGTGELFF.

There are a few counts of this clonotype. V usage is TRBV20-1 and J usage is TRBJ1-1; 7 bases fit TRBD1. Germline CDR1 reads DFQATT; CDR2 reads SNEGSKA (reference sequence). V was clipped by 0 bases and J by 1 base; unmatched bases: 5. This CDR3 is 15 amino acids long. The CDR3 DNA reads TGCAGTGCTAGAGAGCGGACAGGAGGGAACACTGAAGCTTTCTTT. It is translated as CSARERTGGNTEAFF.

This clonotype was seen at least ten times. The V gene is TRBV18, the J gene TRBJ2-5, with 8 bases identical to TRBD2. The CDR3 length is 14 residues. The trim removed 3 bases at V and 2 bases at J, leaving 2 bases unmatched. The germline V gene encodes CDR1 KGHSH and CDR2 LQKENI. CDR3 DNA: TGTGCCAGCTCACCCGGACTAGCACAAGAGACCCAGTACTTC. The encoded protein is CASSPGLAQETQYF.

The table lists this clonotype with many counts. This CDR3 is CASSLFGVGTSYEQYF. In nucleotides, the CDR3 is TGTGCCAGCAGTTTATTCGGTGTAGGGACCTCCTACGAGCAGTACTTC. This chain uses TRBV28 with TRBJ2-7; possibly TRBD1 or TRBD2 for D (5 bases each). The CDR3 sequence is 16 residues long. Germline CDR1 MDHEN, CDR2 SYDVKM. The germline V and J ends were trimmed by 1 base and 0 bases, with 13 bases remaining between them.

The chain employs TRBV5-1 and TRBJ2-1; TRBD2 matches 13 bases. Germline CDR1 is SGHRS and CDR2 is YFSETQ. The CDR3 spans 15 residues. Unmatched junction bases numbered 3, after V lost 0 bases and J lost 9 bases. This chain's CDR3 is CASSLELAGGAEQFF. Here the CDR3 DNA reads TGCGCCAGCAGCTTGGAACTAGCGGGAGGGGCTGAGCAGTTCTTC.

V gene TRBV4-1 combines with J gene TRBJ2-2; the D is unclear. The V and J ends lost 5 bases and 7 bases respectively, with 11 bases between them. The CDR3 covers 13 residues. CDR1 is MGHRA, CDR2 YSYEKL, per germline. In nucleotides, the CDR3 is TGCGCCAGCAGCAGACTTGGGGTCGGGGAGCTGTTTTTT. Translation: CASSRLGVGELFF.

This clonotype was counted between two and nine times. CDR3 DNA sequence: TGTGCCAGCAGCTCTATTAGATCTTCCGGGACTAGCGGGGTTGGTGAGCAGTTCTTC. This sequence encodes CASSSIRSSGTSGVGEQFF. V usage is TRBV11-1 and J usage is TRBJ2-1, with 13 nucleotides matching TRBD2. V gave up 4 bases and J gave up 9 bases; unmatched junction bases: 18. Germline CDR1 SGHAT, CDR2 FQDESV (reference sequence). CDR3 length: 19 residues.

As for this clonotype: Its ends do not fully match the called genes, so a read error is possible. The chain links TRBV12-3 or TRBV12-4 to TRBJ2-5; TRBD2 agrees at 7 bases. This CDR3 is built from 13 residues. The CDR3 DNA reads TGTGCCAGCAGATTAGCGGGCCTTGAGACCCAGTACTTC. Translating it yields CASRLAGLETQYF.

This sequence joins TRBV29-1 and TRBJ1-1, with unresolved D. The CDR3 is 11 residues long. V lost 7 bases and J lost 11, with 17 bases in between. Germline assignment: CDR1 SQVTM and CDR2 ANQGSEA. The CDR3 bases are TGCAGCGCCAATTCCGCGGCGGAGGCTTTCTTT. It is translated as CSANSAAEAFF.

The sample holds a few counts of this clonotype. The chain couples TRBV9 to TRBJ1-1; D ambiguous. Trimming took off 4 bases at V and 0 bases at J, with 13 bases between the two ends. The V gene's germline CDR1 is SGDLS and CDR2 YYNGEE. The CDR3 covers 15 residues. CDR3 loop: CASSSRIGMNTEAFF. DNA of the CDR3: TGTGCCAGCAGCTCTAGAATAGGCATGAACACTGAAGCTTTCTTT.

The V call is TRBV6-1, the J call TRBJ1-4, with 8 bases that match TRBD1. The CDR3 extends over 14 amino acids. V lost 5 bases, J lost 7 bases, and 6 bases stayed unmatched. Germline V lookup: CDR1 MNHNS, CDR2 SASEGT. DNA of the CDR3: TGTGCCAGCAGTAGGGACAGGAGGGGTGAAAAACTGTTTTTT. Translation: CASSRDRRGEKLFF.

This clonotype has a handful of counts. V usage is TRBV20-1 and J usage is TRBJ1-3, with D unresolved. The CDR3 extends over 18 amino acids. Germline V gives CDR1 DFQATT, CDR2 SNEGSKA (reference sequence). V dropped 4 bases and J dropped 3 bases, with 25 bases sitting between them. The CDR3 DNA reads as TGCAGTGCTAAACCGCCCGTCGGCCGGGAAAAGTATGGAAACACCATATATTTT. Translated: CSAKPPVGREKYGNTIYF.

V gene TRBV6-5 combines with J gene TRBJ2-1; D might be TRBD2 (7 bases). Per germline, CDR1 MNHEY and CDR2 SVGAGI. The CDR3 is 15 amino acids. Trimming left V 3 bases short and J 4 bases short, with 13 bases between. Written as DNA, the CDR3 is TGTGCCAGCAGTTATGAGGGGGGGCGTTACAATGAGCAGTTCTTC. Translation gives CASSYEGGRYNEQFF.

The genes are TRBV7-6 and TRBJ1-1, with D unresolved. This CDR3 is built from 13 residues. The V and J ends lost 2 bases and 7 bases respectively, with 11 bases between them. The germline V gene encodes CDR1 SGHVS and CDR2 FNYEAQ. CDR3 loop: CASSLLTGHEAFF. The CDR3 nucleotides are TGTGCCAGCAGCTTACTAACGGGCCATGAAGCTTTCTTT.

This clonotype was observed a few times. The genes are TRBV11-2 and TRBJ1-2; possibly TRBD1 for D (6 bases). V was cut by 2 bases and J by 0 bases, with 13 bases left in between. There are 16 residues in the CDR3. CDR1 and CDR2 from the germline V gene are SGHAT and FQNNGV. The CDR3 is CASSLRGRSPNYGYTF. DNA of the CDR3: TGTGCCAGCAGCTTAAGGGGGAGAAGTCCTAACTATGGCTACACCTTC. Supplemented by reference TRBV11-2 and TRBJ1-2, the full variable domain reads EAGVAQSPRYKIIEKRQSVAFWCNPISGHATLYWYQQILGQGPKLLIQFQNNGVVDDSQLPKDRFSAERLKGVDSTLKIQPAKLEDSAVYLCASSLRGRSPNYGYTFGSGTRLTVV.

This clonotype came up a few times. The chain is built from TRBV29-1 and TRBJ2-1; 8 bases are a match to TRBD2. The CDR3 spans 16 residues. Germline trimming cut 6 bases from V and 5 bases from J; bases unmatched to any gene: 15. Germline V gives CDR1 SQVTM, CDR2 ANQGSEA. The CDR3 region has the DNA TGCAGCGTCGAGGCCACTAGCGGTGTTTATAACAATGAGCAGTTCTTC. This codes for CSVEATSGVYNNEQFF.

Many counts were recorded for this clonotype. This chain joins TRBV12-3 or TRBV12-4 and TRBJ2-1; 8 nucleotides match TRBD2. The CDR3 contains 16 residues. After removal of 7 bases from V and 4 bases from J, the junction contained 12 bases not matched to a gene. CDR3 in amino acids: CASTPYRGGNYNEQFF. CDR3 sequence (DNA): TGTGCCAGCACCCCCTACCGGGGGGGTAATTACAATGAGCAGTTCTTC.

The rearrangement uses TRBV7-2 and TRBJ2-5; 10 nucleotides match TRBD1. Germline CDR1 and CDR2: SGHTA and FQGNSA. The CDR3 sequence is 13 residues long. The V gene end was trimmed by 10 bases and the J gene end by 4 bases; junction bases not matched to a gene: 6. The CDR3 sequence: CATGQGSLETQYF. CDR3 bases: TGTGCCACGGGACAGGGGAGTTTAGAGACCCAGTACTTC.